Listed below are T cell receptor beta chains from one sample, sequenced in a study of blood T cells in healthy people across ages. TCRdb re-derived calls from the 5' RACE reads in MiXCR, one entry per CDR3 protein. The table shows 800,000 or so distinct CDR3 sequences, with 35% to 50% occurring only once. The sample consisted of blood. All receptors come from an elderly man in good health. Each CDR3 is given with its conserved first and last residue. A D gene is named only where the DNA matches it firmly. Size is omitted from some rows. Given values are once, few, many or a class for expanded clones.

TGTGCCACCAGGCCGACAGGGATGGAGACCCAGTACTTC,CATRPTGMETQYF,TRBV24-1,TRBD1,TRBJ2-5,many
TGTGCCAGCAGCCAGGACAGGGACACTGAAGCTTTCTTT,CASSQDRDTEAFF,TRBV12-3/TRBV12-4,TRBD1,TRBJ1-1,few
TGTGCCAGTAGCACCACAGGAGGCTCTGGGGCCAACGTCCTGACTTTC,CASSTTGGSGANVLTF,TRBV19,.,TRBJ2-6,.
TGTGCCATCAGGGAGTCATCAGCTAACTATGGCTACACCTTC,CAIRESSANYGYTF,TRBV10-3,.,TRBJ1-2,few
TGTGCCAGCAGCTTAGGGGACACTACCTACGAGCAGTACTTC,CASSLGDTTYEQYF,TRBV7-2,.,TRBJ2-7,many
TGTGCCAGCAGCCCGGACCGGGGGGTGTACAATGAGCAGTTCTTC,CASSPDRGVYNEQFF,TRBV7-2,TRBD2,TRBJ2-1,.
TGTGCCAGCAGCTCGACGGACAGGGCGGAAAAACTGTTTTTT,CASSSTDRAEKLFF,TRBV7-2,TRBD1,TRBJ1-4,.
TGTGCCTGGAAGAGGGGGAGGGACACCGGGGAGCTGTTTTTT,CAWKRGRDTGELFF,TRBV30,.,TRBJ2-2,.
TGTGCCAGCAGTCCCGACAGGGTGAGGGGTGAAAAACTGTTTTTT,CASSPDRVRGEKLFF,TRBV12-3/TRBV12-4,TRBD1,TRBJ1-4,.
TGCAGCGTGGCCGGGACAGGGGGTGGTGAGCAGTTCTTC,CSVAGTGGGEQFF,TRBV29-1,TRBD1,TRBJ2-1,.
TGTGCCAGCAGTACAGGTAGCGGGGAGCTCTACAATGAGCAGTTCTTC,CASSTGSGELYNEQFF,TRBV4-2,TRBD2,TRBJ2-1,once
TGTGCCAGCAGCCAACCCTGGCCGAAAGAGACCCAGTACTTC,CASSQPWPKETQYF,TRBV4-2,.,TRBJ2-5,.
TGTGCCACCAGCAGAGAGGCCGGGAATAATGAGCAGTTCTTC,CATSREAGNNEQFF,TRBV15,.,TRBJ2-1,.
TGTGCCAGCAGCTCAGGGACCGAAAGGACGACCCAGTACTTC,CASSSGTERTTQYF,TRBV12-3/TRBV12-4,.,TRBJ2-5,.
TGTGCCAGCAGCCAAGATACAGGTCGTCCCCAGCATTTT,CASSQDTGRPQHF,TRBV3-1,.,TRBJ1-5,.
TGTGCCATCAGTCCACCAAGCGTCAGGTTTAGCTCCTACAATGAGCAGTTCTTC,CAISPPSVRFSSYNEQFF,TRBV10-3,.,TRBJ2-1,.
TGTACCAGCAGCTTAGTCCCCCTGCAACTAGCGACTAACACAGATACGCAGTATTTT,CTSSLVPLQLATNTDTQYF,TRBV7-8,TRBD2,TRBJ2-3,.
TGCGCCAGCAGCGAGTCAAGTTTTGCAGGCCAGTCAGATGACTACACCTTC,CASSESSFAGQSDDYTF,TRBV10-2,.,TRBJ1-2,.
TGCAGTGCTAGAGGGCGTCTAGCGGGAGCATCCAATGAGCAGTTCTTC,CSARGRLAGASNEQFF,TRBV20-1,TRBD2,TRBJ2-1,once
TGCAGTGCTGTAGCTAGAATCAGTGGCGAGACCCAGTACTTC,CSAVARISGETQYF,TRBV20-1,.,TRBJ2-5,few
TGTGCCAGCAGCCGCGGGAGCGATGAGCAGTTCTTC,CASSRGSDEQFF,TRBV9,TRBD2,TRBJ2-1,.
TGTGCCAGCAGTTTAGTAAGCGGTTATACATCCTACGAGCAGTACTTC,CASSLVSGYTSYEQYF,TRBV12-3/TRBV12-4,.,TRBJ2-7,few
TGCGCCAGCAGCTTGGTGGCGGGAGGGGTTGAGCAGTTCTTC,CASSLVAGGVEQFF,TRBV5-1,TRBD2,TRBJ2-1,few
TGTGCCAGCAGTTATAGAACAGATCACACTGAAGCTTTCTTT,CASSYRTDHTEAFF,TRBV6-6,.,TRBJ1-1,few
TGTGCCAGCAAAACACCCCGCAGGGTTTATGGCTACACCTTC,CASKTPRRVYGYTF,TRBV21-1,.,TRBJ1-2,.